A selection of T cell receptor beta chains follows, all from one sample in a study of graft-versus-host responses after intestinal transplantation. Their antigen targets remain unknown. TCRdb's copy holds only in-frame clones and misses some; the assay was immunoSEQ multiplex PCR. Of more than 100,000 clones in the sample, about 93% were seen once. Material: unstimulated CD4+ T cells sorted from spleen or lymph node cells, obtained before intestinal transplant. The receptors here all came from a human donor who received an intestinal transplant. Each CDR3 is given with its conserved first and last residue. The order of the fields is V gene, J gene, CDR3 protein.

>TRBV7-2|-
CASSLEGGRPSYEQYF
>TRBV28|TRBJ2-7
CASSPTSAEQYF
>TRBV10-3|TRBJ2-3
CAISEGGQRTDTQYF
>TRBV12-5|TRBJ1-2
CASGLPRTSQANLLYGYTF
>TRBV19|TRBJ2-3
CASSRDRVTDTQYF
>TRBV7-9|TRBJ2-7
CASSNSGTGKGRAYEQYF
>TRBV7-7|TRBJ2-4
CASSLEREGPSLAKNIQYF
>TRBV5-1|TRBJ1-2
CASSLTANYGYTF
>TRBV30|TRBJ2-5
CAWSVQSRMAQYF
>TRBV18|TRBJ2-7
CASSPIISLRSYEQYF
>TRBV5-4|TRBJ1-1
CASSSTSWRTEAFF
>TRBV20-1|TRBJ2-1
CSARGSSEQFF
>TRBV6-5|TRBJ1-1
CASSYSRNTEAFF
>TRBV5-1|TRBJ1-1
CAPNVGGDTEAFF
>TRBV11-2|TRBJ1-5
CASSPGPTNQPQHF
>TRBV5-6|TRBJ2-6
CASSLASAALSGANVLTF
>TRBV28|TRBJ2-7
CASGTYEQYF
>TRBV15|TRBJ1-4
CATSSDYPAANEKLFF
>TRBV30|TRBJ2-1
CAWRRSGRVYNEQFF
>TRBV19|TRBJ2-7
CASSIGTSGNNEQYF
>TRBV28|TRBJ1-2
CASRPGTTDGYTF
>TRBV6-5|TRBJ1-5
CASKREGSVDQPQHF
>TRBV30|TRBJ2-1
CAWSPGSNEQFF
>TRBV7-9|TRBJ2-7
CASSFLRQGTYEQYF
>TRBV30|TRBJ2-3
CAWSLKTGYTDTQYF
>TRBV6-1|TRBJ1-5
CASRATARNQPQHF
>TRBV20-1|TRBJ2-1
CSVPRWNEQFF
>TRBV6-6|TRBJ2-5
CASSYSGQGRETQYF
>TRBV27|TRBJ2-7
CASSSTVGGRSTYEQYF
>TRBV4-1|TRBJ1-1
CASSQERSATFKYTEAFF
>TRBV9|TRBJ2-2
CASSVGAGRVPGELFF
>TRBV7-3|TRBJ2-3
CASSLTGVNTDTQYF
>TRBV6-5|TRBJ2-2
CASTGNTGELFF
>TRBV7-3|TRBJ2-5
CASSRTSGRRGETQYF
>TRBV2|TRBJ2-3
CASSVRSGTDTQYF
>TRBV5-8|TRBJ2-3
CASSSGFRADTQYF
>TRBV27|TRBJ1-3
CASRNRGPSGNTIYF
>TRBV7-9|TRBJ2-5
CASSFSGQETQYF
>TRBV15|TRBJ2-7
CATSRDILAGEQYF
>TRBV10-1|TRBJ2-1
CASSGGRYNEQFF
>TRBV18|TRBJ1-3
CASSPVHSGNTIYF
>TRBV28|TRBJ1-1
CASRPGGGTWTEAFF
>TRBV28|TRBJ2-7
CASSSPFIVYEQYF
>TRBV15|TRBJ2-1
CATSVWTSGNNEQFF
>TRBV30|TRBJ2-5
CAWGLRALGTQYF
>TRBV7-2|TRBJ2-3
CASSLLLVGTDTQYF
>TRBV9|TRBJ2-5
CASISGKETQYF
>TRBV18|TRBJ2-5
CASSPTQGQPQETQYF
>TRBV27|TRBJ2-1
CASSPYRLAGGNEQFF
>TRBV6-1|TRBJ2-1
CASRTELLGRNEQFF
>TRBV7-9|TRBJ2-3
CASSRLGLPAQYF
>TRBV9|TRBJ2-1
CASSPPGSGRMNEQFF
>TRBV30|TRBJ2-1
CAWRLQGASYNEQFF
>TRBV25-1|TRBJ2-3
CASRRVQDTDTQYF
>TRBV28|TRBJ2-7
CASSTAGTGATYEQYF
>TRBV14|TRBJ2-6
CASSQGQGMNSGANVLTF
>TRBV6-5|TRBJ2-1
CASSYSAGGPHNEQFF
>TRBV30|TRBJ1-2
CAWSEQGGGYTF